This TCR beta chain was captured in a study of glioma-infiltrating T cells after dendritic cell vaccination. V dropped 2 bases and J dropped 8; count of bases not matched to a gene: 1. The V gene's germline CDR1 is SGHTA and CDR2 FQGTGA. The CDR3 extends over 12 amino acids. Using immunoSEQ multiplex PCR, the repertoire was profiled, and TCRdb retains in-frame clones only, with some absent. The sample includes 20,000 to 25,000 clones, around 79% seen only once; the top ten take 35% to 40%. This clonotype was sampled from a human donor with glioblastoma. The sequences come from blood, collected before dendritic cell vaccination. The chain employs TRBV7-3 and TRBJ1-2; 8 positions match TRBD1. CDR3 bases: TGTGCCAGCAGCTTAGGGACAGGAGGCTACACCTTC. Translating it yields CASSLGTGGYTF.